Detailed here is one T cell receptor beta chain. These data come from a study of radiotherapy plus CTLA-4 blockade in lung cancer. Looking at the study overall: Of all patients, approximately 20% responded objectively and roughly 31% showed disease control.

Method: immunoSEQ multiplex PCR; TCRdb's copy keeps in-frame clones and lacks some. The sample has around 37,000 clones; roughly 79% are singletons. Sample: peripheral blood, taken from a patient treated with radiotherapy plus ipilimumab. This receptor was obtained from a human donor with non-small cell lung cancer that progressed on radiotherapy plus ipilimumab.

The CDR3 coding sequence is TGTGCCAGTAGTATGAGGGAAGGGAACACTGAAGCTTTCTTT. Encoded protein: CASSMREGNTEAFF. The V and J genes are TRBV19 and TRBJ1-1; D remains unclear. V was clipped by 3 bases and J by 1 base, with 9 bases between them. Germline-derived CDR1 and CDR2 are LNHDA and SQIVND (reference sequence). The CDR3 extends over 14 amino acids.